This entry lists 14 T cell receptor beta chains sequenced from one sample in a study of shared T cell receptors in the human thymus. The data were produced by immunoSEQ multiplex PCR, yet TCRdb's version contains in-frame clones alone and is incomplete. The sample holds about 730,000 clones; approximately 85% are singletons and the top ten take roughly 0.01%. These data also featured in a second study, about human thymus T cells.

What was sequenced was thymocytes. These receptors all come from a girl in the first two years of life with a congenital heart defect.

V and J are TRBV15 and TRBJ1-5; 7 nucleotides agree with TRBD1. There are 15 residues in the CDR3. CDR1 is LNHNV, CDR2 YYDKDF, per germline (reference sequence). Losses at the gene ends were 1 base for V and 3 bases for J; bases not matched to a gene: 3. CDR3 coding DNA: TGTGCCACCAGCAGAGGGACAGGCGACAATCAGCCCCAGCATTTT. Amino acid sequence: CATSRGTGDNQPQHF.

The rearrangement uses TRBV4-2 and TRBJ2-5; 15 nucleotides agree with TRBD2. V shed 3 bases and J 4 bases; nucleotides not matched to a gene: 9. Germline-derived CDR1 and CDR2 are LGHNA and YNFKEQ. The CDR3 has 18 residues. In nucleotides, the CDR3 is TGTGCCAGCAGCCATGGGACTAGCGGGGGGCTCAGGGGAGAGACCCAGTACTTC. Its protein is CASSHGTSGGLRGETQYF.

CDR3 loop: CASSHDSRTGDNSPLHF. The DNA for the CDR3 is TGTGCCAGCAGCCACGATTCTAGAACAGGGGATAATTCACCCCTCCACTTT. The genes are TRBV9 and TRBJ1-6; TRBD1 agrees at 7 bases. The germline V gene encodes CDR1 SGDLS and CDR2 YYNGEE. The CDR3 runs 17 residues. The V and J ends lost 4 bases and 5 bases, in that order; junction bases with no gene match: 12.

V usage is TRBV27 and J usage is TRBJ1-5, with TRBD1 matching over 7 bases. Germline values: CDR1 MNHEY, CDR2 SMNVEV (reference sequence). With 4 bases clipped from V and 7 bases from J, the junction kept 16 bases outside the gene matches. CDR3 length: 17 residues. The CDR3, as DNA: TGTGCCAGCAGTTCCCGGACAGGTTATCGGGTAGTCCAGCCCCAGCATTTT. It is translated as CASSSRTGYRVVQPQHF.

The rearrangement uses TRBV27 and TRBJ2-1, with TRBD2 identical over 13 bases. CDR3 length equals 15 residues. Germline values: CDR1 MNHEY, CDR2 SMNVEV (reference sequence). Trimming cost V 6 bases and J 5 bases; bases outside gene matches: 4. This CDR3 is CASRLLAGGNNEQFF. The CDR3 nucleotides read TGTGCCAGCAGGTTACTAGCGGGGGGGAACAATGAGCAGTTCTTC.

V gene TRBV7-6 combines with J gene TRBJ2-1, with TRBD2 matching 11 bases. This CDR3 is 18 amino acids long. The germline gives CDR1 SGHVS, CDR2 FNYEAQ. V dropped 1 base and J dropped 3; count of bases not matched to a gene: 8. CDR3 amino acids: CASSLVALAGGHYNEQFF. The CDR3 DNA is TGTGCCAGCAGCTTAGTAGCCCTAGCGGGGGGTCACTACAATGAGCAGTTCTTC.

In its sample, this clone was seen once. The chain joins TRBV11-2 to TRBJ1-4; the D is unclear. V was pared by 2 bases and J by 14 bases, with 12 bases between. Germline V gene sequence: CDR1 SGHAT, CDR2 FQNNGV. The CDR3 sequence is 12 residues long. Written as DNA, the CDR3 is TGTGCCAGCAGCTTATCCGGTGAGAAGCTGTTTTTT. The encoded protein is CASSLSGEKLFF.

This sequence joins TRBV4-1 and TRBJ2-5; D might be TRBD2 (5 bases). The CDR3 sequence is 15 residues long. Germline CDR1 and CDR2: MGHRA and YSYEKL. The germline V and J ends were trimmed by 5 bases and 2 bases, with 15 bases remaining between them. This CDR3 reads CASSGRGGSQETQYF. The DNA of the CDR3 is TGCGCCAGCAGCGGACGCGGAGGTAGTCAAGAGACCCAGTACTTC.

The chain is built from TRBV7-8 and TRBJ1-2, with a tentative D call TRBD1 (6 bases). The CDR3 extends over 14 amino acids. V shed 5 bases and J shed 2 bases, with 12 bases lying between them. Per germline, CDR1 SGHVS and CDR2 FQNEAQ. This chain's CDR3 is CASSRTAQNYGYTF. The CDR3 DNA reads TGTGCCAGCAGCAGGACAGCCCAGAACTATGGCTACACCTTC.

Concerning this clone: Mismatch with germline at one junction end may stem from a read error. The J gene is TRBJ2-7, the V gene TRBV20-1; D perhaps matches TRBD1 (6 bases). In germline, CDR1 is DFQATT, CDR2 SNEGSKA (reference sequence). The CDR3 extends over 9 amino acids. The CDR3 region has the DNA TGCAGTGCTAGAGCCGGGACAATCTTC. The encoded protein is CSARAGTIF.

The V call is TRBV5-1, the J call TRBJ2-3; TRBD2 aligns across 16 bases. Germline assignment: CDR1 SGHRS and CDR2 YFSETQ. Trimming at V came to 4 bases and at J to 5 bases, leaving 13 bases not matched to a gene. This CDR3 is 19 amino acids long. The CDR3: CASSQKSGLAGGPGDTQYF. CDR3 nucleotide sequence: TGCGCCAGCAGCCAGAAGTCGGGACTAGCGGGGGGGCCCGGAGATACGCAGTATTTT.

This clone occurred once. The chain combines TRBV7-8 with TRBJ1-2, with D perhaps TRBD1 (5 bases). CDR3 size: 15 residues. Germline CDR1 SGHVS, CDR2 FQNEAQ. Trimming removed 1 base from V and 4 bases from J, with 13 bases in between. The CDR3 DNA follows: TGTGCCAGCAGCTTAGGGGGGGGTGTTCGCTATGGCTACACCTTC. It encodes CASSLGGGVRYGYTF.

The chain employs TRBV29-1 and TRBJ1-2, with 8 bases aligning to TRBD1. V shed 5 bases and J 3 bases; nucleotides not matched to a gene: 14. The CDR3 is made up of 16 amino acids. Looked up from germline, CDR1 is SQVTM and CDR2 is ANQGSEA. CDR3 protein: CSVHTLDRAFDYGYTF. The CDR3, as DNA: TGCAGCGTTCACACTTTGGACAGGGCTTTTGACTATGGCTACACCTTC.

Here the CDR3 DNA reads TGTGCCAGCAGTGGAGGGTTGGACGAGACCCAGTACTTC. Amino acid sequence: CASSGGLDETQYF. J is TRBJ2-5 and V is TRBV2; TRBD2 might be the D (5 bases). Germline V gene lookup returns CDR1 SNHLY and CDR2 FYNNEI. V was shortened by 4 bases and J by 5 bases, with 11 bases between the two germline ends. The length of the CDR3 is 13 residues.